This T cell receptor (beta chain) appears in the sequencing data of a study of radiotherapy plus CTLA-4 blockade in lung cancer. Broader study findings: The authors reported that early blood T cell clone dynamics, with interferon-beta, best predicted response.

CTLA-4 blockade with ipilimumab, together with focal radiation, was given to patients with chemo-refractory metastatic non-small-cell lung cancer. As for this clone: The antigen is undetermined.

Profiled with immunoSEQ multiplex PCR; TCRdb holds only in-frame clones, not every one. The sample lists over 80,000 clones; roughly 80% were seen once. Germline V gene lookup returns CDR1 SGHDT and CDR2 YYEEEE. This CDR3 has 16 amino acids. V shed 3 bases and J 2 bases; nucleotides not matched to a gene: 10. The clonotype was recovered from a human donor with non-small cell lung cancer who had stable disease on radiotherapy plus ipilimumab. V is TRBV5-6 and J is TRBJ2-7; TRBD2 aligns across 8 bases. The material was peripheral blood, obtained from a patient treated with radiotherapy plus ipilimumab. Written as DNA, the CDR3 is TGTGCCAGCAGCTATACCGTGACTAGCGCTACCTACGAGCAGTACTTC. Residues: CASSYTVTSATYEQYF. The whole variable domain, filled in from reference TRBV5-6 and TRBJ2-7, reads DAGVTQSPTHLIKTRGQQVTLRCSPKSGHDTVSWYQQALGQGPQFIFQYYEEEERQRGNFPDRFSGHQFPNYSSELNVNALLLGDSALYLCASSYTVTSATYEQYFGPGTRLTVT.